The present T cell receptor (beta chain) was sequenced within a study of cytomegalovirus exposure and HLA in healthy donors. V lost 4 bases, J lost 1 base, and 2 bases stayed unmatched. This CDR3 comprises 14 residues. The germline V gene encodes CDR1 SGHRS and CDR2 YFSETQ. The study ran its PCR with 60 Vbeta and 13 Jbeta primers. TCRdb's copy holds only in-frame clones and misses some; the assay was immunoSEQ multiplex PCR. The table lists 150,000 to 200,000 clones, 78% of them singletons. The sequence derives from a woman between 50 and 59 years old in good health and CMV-seropositive. V is TRBV5-1 and J is TRBJ1-3, with 7 bases lining up with TRBD1. The specimen sequenced was PBMCs. The CDR3 loop reads CASSRDRSGNTIYF. CDR3 sequence (DNA): TGCGCCAGCAGCCGGGACAGATCTGGAAACACCATATATTTT. The whole variable domain, filled in from reference TRBV5-1 and TRBJ1-3, reads KAGVTQTPRYLIKTRGQQVTLSCSPISGHRSVSWYQQTPGQGLQFLFEYFSETQRNKGNFPGRFSGRQFSNSRSEMNVSTLELGDSALYLCASSRDRSGNTIYFGEGSWLTVV.